Below are 18 T cell receptor beta chains sequenced from a single sample in a study of immune heterogeneity within non-small cell lung tumors. The template consisted of bulk tumor genomic DNA, with 600 ng used per sample. In surgery, several biopsies were collected from each primary tumor at widely spaced sites. Curative operations were performed on patients who had untreated, newly diagnosed non-small cell lung cancer. For the TCR beta CDR3, multiplex PCR with 32 V and 13 J primers performed the amplification. TCRdb redid the calling of the multiplex PCR reads with MiXCR, one entry per CDR3 protein. The table records roughly 14,000 distinct CDR3 sequences, about 30% of them present only once. Sequenced: lung tumor tissue. These receptors were obtained from a middle-aged man with non-small cell lung cancer.

By share, this clonotype ranks as medium-sized. The V and J genes are TRBV11-2 and TRBJ2-6; D not certain. Germline CDR1 is SGHAT and CDR2 is FQNNGV. This CDR3 contains 17 residues. Between the trimmed V and J ends, which lost 2 bases and 0 bases, there was a span of 11 bases. As DNA, the CDR3 is TGTGCCAGCAGCTTACGGGCCACCGACTCTGGGGCCAACGTCCTGACTTTC. Amino acids: CASSLRATDSGANVLTF.

The CDR3 loop is CASSLSGSGRRNEQFF. The DNA for the CDR3 is TGTGCCAGCAGCTTGTCGGGTAGCGGGAGAAGGAATGAGCAGTTCTTC. The chain recombines TRBV5-6 with TRBJ2-1, with 9 nucleotides matching TRBD2. J was trimmed by 7 bases and V by 1 base; bases with no gene match: 9. Germline V lookup: CDR1 SGHDT, CDR2 YYEEEE. The CDR3 loop spans 16 amino acids. Based on the CDR3 plus reference TRBV5-6 and TRBJ2-1, the full variable domain is DAGVTQSPTHLIKTRGQQVTLRCSPKSGHDTVSWYQQALGQGPQFIFQYYEEEERQRGNFPDRFSGHQFPNYSSELNVNALLLGDSALYLCASSLSGSGRRNEQFFGPGTRLTVL.

In regard to this clonotype: This may be a read error, as it is one base from a much larger clone. This chain joins TRBV9 and TRBJ2-7; no reliable D call. Per germline, CDR1 SGDLS and CDR2 YYNGEE. This CDR3 is built from 15 residues. The CDR3 reads CDSSVDSGSTYEQYF. CDR3 bases: TGTGACAGCAGCGTAGATTCAGGCAGTACCTACGAGCAGTACTTC.

At least ten counts were recorded for this clonotype. V gene TRBV9 combines with J gene TRBJ2-7; the D is unclear. V was shortened by 0 bases and J by 3 bases, with 10 bases between the two germline ends. Germline V lookup: CDR1 SGDLS, CDR2 YYNGEE. CDR3 length: 14 amino acids. The CDR3 sequence is CASSVAAGSYEQYF. As DNA, the CDR3 is TGTGCCAGCAGCGTAGCTGCCGGAAGCTACGAGCAGTACTTC.

A remark on this clonotype: Since the CDR3 does not end with the conserved phenylalanine or tryptophan, this likely comes from a read error. The chain combines TRBV20-1 with TRBJ2-2; D remains unclear. CDR1 is DFQATT, CDR2 SNEGSKA, per germline (reference sequence). The V end was cut by 7 bases, the J end by 5 bases, with 14 bases between. The CDR3 is made up of 13 amino acids. CDR3 bases: TGCAGTGTGGGCGGATCTAATACCGGGGAGCTGTTTCTT. Translation: CSVGGSNTGELFL.

This clonotype appeared once. With a much larger clone just one base away, this may be a read error. This sequence joins TRBV24-1 and TRBJ2-1; no definite D call. The CDR3 has 19 amino acids. V lost 2 bases and J lost 0, with 19 bases in between. Germline V gives CDR1 KGHDR, CDR2 SFDVKD. CDR3 bases: TGTGCCACCAGTGATTCTTCCGCACTCCTAGATAGCTCCTACAATGAGCAGTTCTTC. Protein: CATSDSSALLDSSYNEQFF.

The rearrangement uses TRBV29-1 and TRBJ2-1; D ambiguous. The CDR3 has 12 residues. The V and J ends lost 7 bases and 2 bases respectively, with 9 bases between them. Per the germline V gene, CDR1 is SQVTM and CDR2 is ANQGSEA. The CDR3 DNA follows: TGCAGCGGCCTAAATACCTACAATGAGCAGTTCTTC. This translates into CSGLNTYNEQFF.

The J gene is TRBJ2-1, the V gene TRBV3-1, with 14 bases matching TRBD2. The CDR3 is 18 amino acids. V gave up 4 bases and J gave up 1 base; unmatched junction bases: 6. Per the germline V gene, CDR1 is LGHDT and CDR2 is YNNKEL (reference sequence). CDR3 sequence: CASSPRLAGGPSYNEQFF. CDR3 coding DNA: TGTGCCAGCAGCCCCCGACTAGCGGGAGGGCCTTCCTACAATGAGCAGTTCTTC.

This clonotype counts as medium-sized (0.01 to 0.1%). V gene TRBV20-1 combines with J gene TRBJ2-7; 7 nucleotides match TRBD2. The ends lost 4 bases at V and 3 bases at J; junction bases unmatched: 9. The germline CDR1 and CDR2 sequences are DFQATT and SNEGSKA (reference sequence). The CDR3 runs to 14 residues. This CDR3 is CSAKRLERGYEQYF. CDR3 bases: TGCAGTGCTAAACGTTTGGAGCGGGGCTACGAGCAGTACTTC.

This chain connects TRBV14 to TRBJ2-3; D might be TRBD2 (5 bases). The CDR3 is made up of 15 amino acids. From germline, CDR1 is SGHDN and CDR2 FVKESK. Trimming stripped 1 base from V and 7 bases from J, with 15 bases between. Here the CDR3 DNA reads TGTGCCAGCAGCCAAGGGGTCGGTCGGGGAAATACGCAGTATTTT. Amino acids: CASSQGVGRGNTQYF. The full variable domain, with the rest looked up from reference TRBV14 and TRBJ2-3, is EAGVTQFPSHSVIEKGQTVTLRCDPISGHDNLYWYRRVMGKEIKFLLHFVKESKQDESGMPNNRFLAERTGGTYSTLKVQPAELEDSGVYFCASSQGVGRGNTQYFGPGTRLTVL.

The sample holds a few counts of this clonotype. The chain combines TRBV20-1 with TRBJ2-1; 10 bases line up with TRBD2. Germline V gene data show CDR1 as DFQATT and CDR2 as SNEGSKA (reference sequence). The CDR3 runs 13 residues. CDR3: CSGRTSGINEQFF. The CDR3 coding sequence is TGCAGCGGGAGGACTAGCGGCATAAATGAGCAGTTCTTC.

This chain joins TRBV7-9 and TRBJ2-5, with TRBD1 matching over 9 bases. J was trimmed by 4 bases and V by 5 bases; bases with no gene match: 5. The CDR3 length is 14 residues. CDR1 is SEHNR and CDR2 is FQNEAQ in the germline V gene (reference sequence). The DNA of the CDR3 is TGTGCCAGCAGCCACAGGGGGCACGGAGAGACCCAGTACTTC. This gives the protein CASSHRGHGETQYF. The full variable domain, rest sourced from reference TRBV7-9 and TRBJ2-5, is DTGVSQNPRHKITKRGQNVTFRCDPISEHNRLYWYRQTLGQGPEFLTYFQNEAQLEKSRLLSDRFSAERPKGSFSTLEIQRTEQGDSAMYLCASSHRGHGETQYFGPGTRLLVL.

Concerning this clonotype itself: A much larger clone lies a single base off, so this may be a read error. The J gene is TRBJ2-2, the V gene TRBV10-3; a possible D gene is TRBD1 (5 bases). Trimming shortened V by 10 bases and J by 6 bases, and 18 bases separated the two germline ends. CDR1 is ENHRY and CDR2 is SYGVKD in the germline V gene. The CDR3 loop spans 14 amino acids. CDR3 protein: CANRSDPPAGELFF. The CDR3 coding sequence is TGTGCCAACAGGAGCGACCCCCCCGCCGGGGAGCTGTTTTTT.

Ten or more counts support this clonotype. The CDR3 is CASSPGLGVTDTQYF. As DNA, the CDR3 is TGTGCCAGCAGCCCAGGACTAGGAGTCACAGATACGCAGTATTTT. This chain joins TRBV7-2 and TRBJ2-3; 7 nucleotides agree with TRBD2. CDR1 is SGHTA and CDR2 is FQGNSA in the germline V gene. V was clipped by 5 bases and J by 2 bases; unmatched bases: 7. This CDR3 is built from 15 residues.

In the case of this clonotype: This may come from a read error, since a much larger clone is one base off. Because it lacks the conserved phenylalanine or tryptophan at the end, this CDR3 is likely a read error. The V call is TRBV6-9, the J call TRBJ2-1; weak D call: TRBD2 (6 bases). The germline CDR1 and CDR2 sequences are MNHGY and SVAAGI. The CDR3 contains 15 residues. Deletions cut 3 bases from V and 0 bases from J, with 9 bases between. CDR3 residues: CASSYRRDSYNEQFL. CDR3 in DNA: TGTGCCAGCAGTTACAGGAGGGACTCCTACAATGAGCAGTTCTTA.

This clonotype is categorized as medium-sized. The chain employs TRBV4-2 and TRBJ2-7, with D hard to call. The CDR3 loop spans 15 amino acids. Germline V gives CDR1 LGHNA, CDR2 YNFKEQ. Trimming stripped 2 bases from V and 3 bases from J, with 14 bases between. The CDR3: CASSQTQTTHYEQYF. Here the CDR3 DNA reads TGTGCCAGCAGCCAAACACAGACCACCCACTACGAGCAGTACTTC.

This clonotype was observed at least ten times. V gene TRBV13 combines with J gene TRBJ2-7, with TRBD2 identical over 10 bases. Germline-derived CDR1 and CDR2 are PRHDT and FYEKMQ (reference sequence). The CDR3 length is 15 residues. With 0 bases clipped from V and 6 bases from J, the junction kept 5 bases outside the gene matches. CDR3 bases: TGTGCCAGCAGCTTAGGGTTAGCGGGAGGAGGCGAGCAGTACTTC. Translation: CASSLGLAGGGEQYF.

This clonotype was recorded at least ten times. The CDR3 loop is CATSLRTGAARGYTF. The DNA for the CDR3 is TGTGCCACCAGCCTAAGGACAGGCGCGGCGCGGGGCTACACCTTC. The chain employs TRBV15 and TRBJ1-2; 7 nucleotides agree with TRBD1. Per germline, CDR1 LNHNV and CDR2 YYDKDF (reference sequence). The CDR3 consists of 15 residues. V was clipped by 5 bases and J by 8 bases; unmatched bases: 14.